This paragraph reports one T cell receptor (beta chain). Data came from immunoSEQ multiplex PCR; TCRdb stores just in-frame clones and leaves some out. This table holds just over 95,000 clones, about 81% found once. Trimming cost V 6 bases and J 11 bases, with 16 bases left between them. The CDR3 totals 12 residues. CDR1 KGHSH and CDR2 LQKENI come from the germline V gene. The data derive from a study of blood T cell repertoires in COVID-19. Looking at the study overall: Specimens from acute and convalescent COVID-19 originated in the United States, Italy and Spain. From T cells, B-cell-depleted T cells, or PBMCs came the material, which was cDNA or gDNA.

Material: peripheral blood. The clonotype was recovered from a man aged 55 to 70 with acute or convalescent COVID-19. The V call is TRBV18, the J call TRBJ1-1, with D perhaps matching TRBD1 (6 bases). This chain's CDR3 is CASSTQGFEAFF. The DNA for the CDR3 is TGTGCCAGCTCCACACAGGGTTTTGAGGCTTTCTTT.